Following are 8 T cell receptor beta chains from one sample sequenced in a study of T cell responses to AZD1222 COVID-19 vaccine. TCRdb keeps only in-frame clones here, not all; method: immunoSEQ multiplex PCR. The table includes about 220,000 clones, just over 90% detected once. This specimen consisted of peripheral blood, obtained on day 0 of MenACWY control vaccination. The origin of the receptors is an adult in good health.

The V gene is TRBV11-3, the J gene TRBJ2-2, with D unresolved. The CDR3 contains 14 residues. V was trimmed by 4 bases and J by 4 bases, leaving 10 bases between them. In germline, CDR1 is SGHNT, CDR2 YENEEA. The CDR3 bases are TGTGCCAGCAGCTCCAGAGAAGTCACCGGGGAGCTGTTTTTT. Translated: CASSSREVTGELFF.

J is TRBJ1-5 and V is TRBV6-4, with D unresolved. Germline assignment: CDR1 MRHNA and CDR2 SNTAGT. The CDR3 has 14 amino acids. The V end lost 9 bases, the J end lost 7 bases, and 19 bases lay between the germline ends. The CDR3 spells CASSPVPGRQPQHF. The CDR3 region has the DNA TGTGCCAGTTCGCCCGTCCCCGGAAGGCAGCCCCAGCATTTT.

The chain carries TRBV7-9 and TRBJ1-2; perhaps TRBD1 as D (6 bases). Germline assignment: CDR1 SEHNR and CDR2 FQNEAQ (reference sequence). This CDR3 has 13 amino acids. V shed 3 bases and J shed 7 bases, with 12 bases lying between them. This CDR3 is CASSLAGAGGYTF. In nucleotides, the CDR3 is TGTGCCAGCAGCTTGGCGGGGGCTGGTGGCTACACCTTC. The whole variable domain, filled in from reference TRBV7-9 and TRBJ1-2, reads DTGVSQNPRHKITKRGQNVTFRCDPISEHNRLYWYRQTLGQGPEFLTYFQNEAQLEKSRLLSDRFSAERPKGSFSTLEIQRTEQGDSAMYLCASSLAGAGGYTFGSGTRLTVV.

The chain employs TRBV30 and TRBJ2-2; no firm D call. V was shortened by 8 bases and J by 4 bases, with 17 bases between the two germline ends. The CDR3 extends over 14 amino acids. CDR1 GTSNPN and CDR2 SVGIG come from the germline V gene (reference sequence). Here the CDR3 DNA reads TGTGCCCAAACCCCCAGGAAGACCACCGGGGAGCTGTTTTTT. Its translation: CAQTPRKTTGELFF.

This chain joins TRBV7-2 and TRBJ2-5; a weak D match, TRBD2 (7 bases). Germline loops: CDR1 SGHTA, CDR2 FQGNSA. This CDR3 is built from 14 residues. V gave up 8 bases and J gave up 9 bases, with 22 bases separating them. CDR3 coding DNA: TGTGCCAGCTCAAAGGGGGGGGTGGAGTCGGCCCAGTACTTC. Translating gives CASSKGGVESAQYF.

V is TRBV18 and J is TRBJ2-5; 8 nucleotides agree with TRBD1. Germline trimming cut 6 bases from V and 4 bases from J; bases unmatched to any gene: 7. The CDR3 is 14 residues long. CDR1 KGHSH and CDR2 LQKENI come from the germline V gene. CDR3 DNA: TGTGCCAGCTCTCCTGGACAGGGCGGAGAGACCCAGTACTTC. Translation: CASSPGQGGETQYF. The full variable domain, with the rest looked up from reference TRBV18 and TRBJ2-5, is NAGVMQNPRHLVRRRGQEARLRCSPMKGHSHVYWYRQLPEEGLKFMVYLQKENIIDESGMPKERFSAEFPKEGPSILRIQQVVRGDSAAYFCASSPGQGGETQYFGPGTRLLVL.

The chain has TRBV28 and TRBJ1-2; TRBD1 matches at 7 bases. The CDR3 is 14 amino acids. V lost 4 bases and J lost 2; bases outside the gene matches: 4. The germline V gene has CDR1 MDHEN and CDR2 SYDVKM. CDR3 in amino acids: CASSSLTGNYGYTF. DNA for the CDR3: TGTGCCAGCAGTTCGCTGACAGGGAACTATGGCTACACCTTC.

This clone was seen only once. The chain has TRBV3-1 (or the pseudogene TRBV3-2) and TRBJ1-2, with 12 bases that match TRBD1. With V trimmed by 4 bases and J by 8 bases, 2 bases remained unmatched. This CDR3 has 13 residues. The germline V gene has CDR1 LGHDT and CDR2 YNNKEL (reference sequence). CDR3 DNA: TGTGCCAGCAGCCCCGGGACAGGGGGCGGCTACACCTTC. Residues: CASSPGTGGGYTF.